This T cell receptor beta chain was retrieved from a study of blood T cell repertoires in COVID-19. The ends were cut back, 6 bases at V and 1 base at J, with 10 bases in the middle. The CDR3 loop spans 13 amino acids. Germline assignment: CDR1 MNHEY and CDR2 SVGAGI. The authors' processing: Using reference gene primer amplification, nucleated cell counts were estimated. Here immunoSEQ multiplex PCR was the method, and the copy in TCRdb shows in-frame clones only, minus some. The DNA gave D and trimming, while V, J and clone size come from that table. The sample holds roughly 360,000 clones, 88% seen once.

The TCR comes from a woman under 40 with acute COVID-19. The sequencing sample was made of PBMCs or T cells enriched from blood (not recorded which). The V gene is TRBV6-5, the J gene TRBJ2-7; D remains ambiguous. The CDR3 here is CASSPGFSYEQYF. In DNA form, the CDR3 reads TGTGCCAGCAGCCCCGGGTTTTCCTACGAGCAGTACTTC.